This entry is about one T cell receptor beta chain. The target antigen is unknown. Germline CDR1 and CDR2: ENHRY and SYGVKD. The CDR3 is made up of 13 amino acids. V lost 2 bases, J lost 0 bases, and 3 bases lay in between. These data belong to a study of blood T cells in healthy people across ages. It was with a sample-barcoded 5' primer and a J-beta primer mix that a second PCR of roughly 7 to 11 cycles was run. Via MiXCR, TCRdb re-called the 5' RACE reads, giving one row per CDR3 protein. This sample has approximately 880,000 distinct CDR3 sequences; roughly 50% occur once, and the top ten carry roughly 12%. The study's findings and limits: Roughly linear declines in TCR beta diversity per million T cells occurred with age. Greater diversity and more naive CD4+ cells were seen in long-lived donors than in aged donors. Samples with more naive T cells showed higher observed beta diversity.

The clonotype originates from a man under 40 in good health. Sequencing used blood. The rearrangement uses TRBV10-3 and TRBJ2-3, with D uncertain. CDR3 nucleotide sequence: TGTGCCATCAGTGAGGCGAGCACAGATACGCAGTATTTT. Protein sequence: CAISEASTDTQYF.